Listed below are T cell receptor beta chains from one sample, sequenced in a study of blood T cell repertoires in COVID-19. Produced via immunoSEQ multiplex PCR; TCRdb's table is partial and in-frame only. The data contain a few hundred thousand clones, approximately 88% of them singletons. Sequences were obtained from peripheral blood. These receptors originate from a woman aged 40 to 49 who had recovered from COVID-19. Each CDR3 is given with its conserved first and last residue. Fields, in order: clone size, V gene, J gene, D gene, CDR3 DNA, CDR3 protein. A D gene is named only where the DNA matches it firmly. Where a row states a size, it is once, few, many or the class of an expanded clone; other rows omit it.

clone_size: once
v_call: TRBV19
j_call: TRBJ2-6
d_call: NA
cdr3_nt: TGTGCCAGTAGTATAGTCCTTCTGGGGAGAGGCCTATCGAGCTCTGGGGCCAACGTCCTGACTTTC
cdr3_aa: CASSIVLLGRGLSSSGANVLTF

clone_size: NA
v_call: TRBV3-1/TRBV3-2
j_call: TRBJ2-7
d_call: TRBD2
cdr3_nt: TGTGCCAGCAGCCACGGACTAGCGGGATGGGAGGAGCAGTACTTC
cdr3_aa: CASSHGLAGWEEQYF

clone_size: NA
v_call: TRBV28
j_call: TRBJ2-7
d_call: NA
cdr3_nt: TGTGCCAGCAGTACATTCCCCGGGGGACCTAATGGGTACGAGCAGTACTTC
cdr3_aa: CASSTFPGGPNGYEQYF

clone_size: NA
v_call: TRBV4-2
j_call: TRBJ1-2
d_call: NA
cdr3_nt: TGTGCCAGCAGCACCGCCGGGGAGGGGTATGGCTACACCTTC
cdr3_aa: CASSTAGEGYGYTF

clone_size: NA
v_call: TRBV7-9
j_call: TRBJ2-2
d_call: TRBD1
cdr3_nt: TGTGCCAGCAGCCCGACAGGGGCGACCGGGGAGCTGTTTTTT
cdr3_aa: CASSPTGATGELFF

clone_size: NA
v_call: TRBV18
j_call: TRBJ2-2
d_call: NA
cdr3_nt: TGTGCCAGCTCGCCCCGCGGGACCGGGGAGCTGTTTTTT
cdr3_aa: CASSPRGTGELFF

clone_size: NA
v_call: TRBV28
j_call: TRBJ1-5
d_call: NA
cdr3_nt: TGTGCCAGCAGTCCCTCCCTGGGCAGCTATAGCAATCAGCCCCAGCATTTT
cdr3_aa: CASSPSLGSYSNQPQHF

clone_size: once
v_call: TRBV14
j_call: TRBJ2-1
d_call: NA
cdr3_nt: TGTGCCAGCAGCCCCCAACAGAGCCAGCCGGAGCAGTTCTTC
cdr3_aa: CASSPQQSQPEQFF

clone_size: few
v_call: TRBV2
j_call: TRBJ2-5
d_call: NA
cdr3_nt: TGTGCCAGCAGATTACTACAGACCCAGTACTTC
cdr3_aa: CASRLLQTQYF

clone_size: NA
v_call: TRBV27
j_call: TRBJ1-4
d_call: NA
cdr3_nt: TGTGCCAGCAGTTCCGGGACACGACCTGAAAAACTGTTTTTT
cdr3_aa: CASSSGTRPEKLFF

clone_size: NA
v_call: TRBV24-1
j_call: TRBJ2-1
d_call: TRBD2
cdr3_nt: TGTGCCACCAGTGATTCTAGCGGGAATATCAATGAGCAGTTCTTC
cdr3_aa: CATSDSSGNINEQFF

clone_size: NA
v_call: TRBV6-4
j_call: TRBJ2-6
d_call: TRBD2
cdr3_nt: TGTGCCAGCTCGGGGGGGGCCCTACTCTCTGGGGCCAACGTCCTGACTTTC
cdr3_aa: CASSGGALLSGANVLTF

clone_size: once
v_call: TRBV11-3
j_call: TRBJ2-7
d_call: NA
cdr3_nt: TGTGCCAGCGTACGACAGGCACACTTAGAGCAGTACTTC
cdr3_aa: CASVRQAHLEQYF

clone_size: NA
v_call: TRBV10-3
j_call: TRBJ2-7
d_call: TRBD1
cdr3_nt: TGTGCCGCTAAACAGGGGGCCTCCTACGAGCAGTACTTC
cdr3_aa: CAAKQGASYEQYF

clone_size: many
v_call: TRBV27
j_call: TRBJ1-5
d_call: NA
cdr3_nt: TGTGCCAGCAGCCCTTCAGGGAGGCTTGGCAATCAGCCCCAGCATTTT
cdr3_aa: CASSPSGRLGNQPQHF

clone_size: NA
v_call: TRBV5-5
j_call: TRBJ2-3
d_call: NA
cdr3_nt: TGTGCCAGCAGCCCGCTGGGGGGACGGATGACGGGGTCGCAGTATTTT
cdr3_aa: CASSPLGGRMTGSQYF

clone_size: NA
v_call: TRBV3-1/TRBV3-2
j_call: TRBJ2-1
d_call: NA
cdr3_nt: TGTGCCAGCAGCCAAGAAGCGGGCGTCTCCTACAATGAGCAGTTCTTC
cdr3_aa: CASSQEAGVSYNEQFF

clone_size: NA
v_call: TRBV19
j_call: TRBJ1-2
d_call: TRBD1
cdr3_nt: TGCGCCACAGGGGACTATGGCTACACCTTC
cdr3_aa: CATGDYGYTF

clone_size: NA
v_call: TRBV2
j_call: TRBJ2-1
d_call: TRBD2
cdr3_nt: TGTGCCAGCAGTGAAGAACTAGCGGGGGACAATGAGCAGTTCTTC
cdr3_aa: CASSEELAGDNEQFF

clone_size: NA
v_call: TRBV11-2
j_call: TRBJ2-7
d_call: TRBD2
cdr3_nt: TGTGCCAGCAGCTTAGGGGTCGGGACTAGTTTTTCCTTC
cdr3_aa: CASSLGVGTSFSF

clone_size: NA
v_call: TRBV30
j_call: TRBJ2-1
d_call: TRBD2
cdr3_nt: TGTGCCTGGAGCCCCTATGCGGGAGGGGACAATGAGCAGTTCTTC
cdr3_aa: CAWSPYAGGDNEQFF

clone_size: NA
v_call: TRBV3-1/TRBV3-2
j_call: TRBJ2-7
d_call: TRBD1
cdr3_nt: TGTGCCAGCATGGGACAGGGTAACGAGCAGTACTTC
cdr3_aa: CASMGQGNEQYF

clone_size: NA
v_call: TRBV6-4
j_call: TRBJ2-1
d_call: TRBD2
cdr3_nt: TGTGCCAGCAGCCGACTAGCGGGCCTCTCCTACAATGAGCAGTTCTTC
cdr3_aa: CASSRLAGLSYNEQFF

clone_size: NA
v_call: TRBV30
j_call: TRBJ2-7
d_call: TRBD1
cdr3_nt: TGTGCCTGGAGTACCGGGACAGGGGGCTGGGACGAGCAGTACTTC
cdr3_aa: CAWSTGTGGWDEQYF

clone_size: NA
v_call: TRBV7-9
j_call: TRBJ2-1
d_call: TRBD2
cdr3_nt: TGTGCCAGCAGCCGGACTAGCGGGAGCGTCGGTGAGCAGTTCTTC
cdr3_aa: CASSRTSGSVGEQFF

clone_size: NA
v_call: TRBV5-8
j_call: TRBJ2-1
d_call: NA
cdr3_nt: TGTGCCAGCAGCCCCTACCGGAATGAGCAGTTCTTC
cdr3_aa: CASSPYRNEQFF

clone_size: NA
v_call: TRBV19
j_call: TRBJ2-2
d_call: NA
cdr3_nt: TGTGCCAGTAGGAGTAACGCGAACACCGGGGAGCTGTTTTTT
cdr3_aa: CASRSNANTGELFF

clone_size: NA
v_call: TRBV9
j_call: TRBJ2-5
d_call: TRBD2
cdr3_nt: TGTGCCAGCAGCGGCTCGACTAGCGGGTCAGAGACCCAGTACTTC
cdr3_aa: CASSGSTSGSETQYF

clone_size: NA
v_call: TRBV3-1/TRBV3-2
j_call: TRBJ1-3
d_call: NA
cdr3_nt: TGTGCCAGCAGCCGCGGATATAGCTCTGGAAACACCATATATTTT
cdr3_aa: CASSRGYSSGNTIYF

clone_size: once
v_call: TRBV7-2
j_call: TRBJ2-5
d_call: NA
cdr3_nt: TGTGCCAGCAGCTTAGATAGGGGTTGGGAGACCCAGTACTTC
cdr3_aa: CASSLDRGWETQYF

clone_size: NA
v_call: TRBV19
j_call: TRBJ2-3
d_call: TRBD2
cdr3_nt: TGTGCCAGTAGTATTTTTGCGGGAGCAGATACGCAGTATTTT
cdr3_aa: CASSIFAGADTQYF

clone_size: NA
v_call: TRBV6-5
j_call: TRBJ2-1
d_call: NA
cdr3_nt: TGTGCCAGCTGTAGCGGAACCCCCTCCTACAATGAGCAGTTCTTC
cdr3_aa: CASCSGTPSYNEQFF

clone_size: NA
v_call: TRBV27
j_call: TRBJ2-1
d_call: NA
cdr3_nt: TGTGCCAGCAGTCGACAGGAACCGAGCTACAATGAGCAGTTCTTC
cdr3_aa: CASSRQEPSYNEQFF

clone_size: NA
v_call: TRBV2
j_call: TRBJ2-7
d_call: NA
cdr3_nt: TGTGCCAGCAGTGAAGGGGGGGACTCTAAGTACGAGCAGTACTTC
cdr3_aa: CASSEGGDSKYEQYF

clone_size: NA
v_call: TRBV6-5
j_call: TRBJ2-5
d_call: TRBD2
cdr3_nt: TGTGCCAGCAGTTACTCGAGAGCGGGAGGACAAGAGACCCAGTACTTC
cdr3_aa: CASSYSRAGGQETQYF

clone_size: NA
v_call: TRBV30
j_call: TRBJ2-7
d_call: TRBD2
cdr3_nt: TGTGCCTGGATTCCCAATTCCGGACTAGCGGGATCGGGGGAGCAGTACTTC
cdr3_aa: CAWIPNSGLAGSGEQYF